This T cell receptor (beta chain) was sequenced in a study of monozygotic twins with inflammatory bowel disease. cDNA for each sample came from eight separate reactions. TCRdb re-analyzed the 5' RACE reads; it lists each CDR3 protein once, without DNA. This sample's table has fewer than 550,000 distinct CDR3 sequences. General study results and limits: Among IBD patients, TCRbeta diversity (inverse Simpson) was lower than in healthy co-twins. Twin concordance left repertoire similarity unchanged, with limited power a possible explanation for this lack of difference. IBD patients shared fewer clonotypes with other individuals than healthy twins, especially patients with disease activity signs.

Remarks on this clonotype: The antigen is unknown.

This receptor was obtained from a human donor with ulcerative colitis or Crohn's disease, or a healthy co-twin of an affected twin (not recorded which). Sequenced: blood.

The chain's CDR3 is CASSLGRENEQFF. The chain is built from TRBV7-3 and TRBJ2-1; with no DNA, the TCRdb D assignment of TRBD1 cannot be verified. This CDR3 region has 13 residues. Germline V gives CDR1 SGHTA, CDR2 FQGTGA. Complete variable domain (other parts from reference TRBV7-3 and TRBJ2-1): GAGVSQTPSNKVTEKGKYVELRCDPISGHTALYWYRQSLGQGPEFLIYFQGTGAADDSGLPNDRFFAVRPEGSVSTLKIQRTERGDSAVYLCASSLGRENEQFFGPGTRLTVL.